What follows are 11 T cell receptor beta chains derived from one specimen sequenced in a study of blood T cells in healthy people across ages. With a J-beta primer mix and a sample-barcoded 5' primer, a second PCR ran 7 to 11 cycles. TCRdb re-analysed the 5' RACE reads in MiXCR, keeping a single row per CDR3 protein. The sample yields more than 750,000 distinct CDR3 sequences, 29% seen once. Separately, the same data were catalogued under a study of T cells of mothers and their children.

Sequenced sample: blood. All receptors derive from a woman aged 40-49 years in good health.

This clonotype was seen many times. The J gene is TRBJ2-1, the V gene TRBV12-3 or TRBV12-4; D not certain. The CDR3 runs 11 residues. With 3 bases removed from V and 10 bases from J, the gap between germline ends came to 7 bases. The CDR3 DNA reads TGTGCCAGCAGTTTTGGGTACGAGCAGTTCTTC. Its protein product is CASSFGYEQFF.

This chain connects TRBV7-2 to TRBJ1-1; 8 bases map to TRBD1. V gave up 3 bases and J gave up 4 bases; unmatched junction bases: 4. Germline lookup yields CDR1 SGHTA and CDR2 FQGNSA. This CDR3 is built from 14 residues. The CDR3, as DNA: TGTGCCAGCAGCTTCGCAGGGGGCCCCACTGAAGCTTTCTTT. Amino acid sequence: CASSFAGGPTEAFF.

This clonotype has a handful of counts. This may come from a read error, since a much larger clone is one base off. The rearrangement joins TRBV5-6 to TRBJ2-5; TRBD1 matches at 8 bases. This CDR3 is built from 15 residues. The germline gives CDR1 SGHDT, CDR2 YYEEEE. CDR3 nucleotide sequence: TGTACCAGCAGCTTGGGCAGGGGGCGGCAAGAGACCCAGTACTTC. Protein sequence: CTSSLGRGRQETQYF.

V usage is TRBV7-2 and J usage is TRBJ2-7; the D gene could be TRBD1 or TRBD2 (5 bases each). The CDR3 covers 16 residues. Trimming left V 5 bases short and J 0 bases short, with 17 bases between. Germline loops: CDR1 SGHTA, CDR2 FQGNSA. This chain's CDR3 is CASSKGTGRYSYEQYF. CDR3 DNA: TGTGCCAGCAGCAAGGGGACCGGAAGATACTCCTACGAGCAGTACTTC.

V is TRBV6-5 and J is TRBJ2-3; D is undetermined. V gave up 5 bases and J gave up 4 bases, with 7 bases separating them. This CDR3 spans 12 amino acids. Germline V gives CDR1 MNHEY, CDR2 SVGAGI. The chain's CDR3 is CASSQAPDTQYF. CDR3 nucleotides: TGTGCCAGCAGTCAGGCCCCAGATACGCAGTATTTT.

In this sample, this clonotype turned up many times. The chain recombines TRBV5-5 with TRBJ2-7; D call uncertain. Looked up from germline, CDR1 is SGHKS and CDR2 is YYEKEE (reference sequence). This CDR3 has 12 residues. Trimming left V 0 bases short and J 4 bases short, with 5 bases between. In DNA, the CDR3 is TGTGCCAGCAGCTTGGCGGAATACGAGCAGTACTTC. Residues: CASSLAEYEQYF.

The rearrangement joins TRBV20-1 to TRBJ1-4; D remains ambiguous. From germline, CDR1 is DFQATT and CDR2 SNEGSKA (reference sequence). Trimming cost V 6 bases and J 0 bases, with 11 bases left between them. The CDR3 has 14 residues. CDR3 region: CSATGAATNEKLFF. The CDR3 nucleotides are TGCAGTGCCACCGGTGCCGCAACTAATGAAAAACTGTTTTTT.

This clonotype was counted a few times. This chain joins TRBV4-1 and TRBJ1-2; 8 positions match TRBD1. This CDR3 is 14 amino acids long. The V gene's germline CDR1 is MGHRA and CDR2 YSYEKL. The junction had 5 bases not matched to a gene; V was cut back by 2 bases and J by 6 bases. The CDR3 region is CASSQIAGGDGYTF. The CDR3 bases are TGCGCCAGCAGCCAAATAGCAGGGGGCGATGGCTACACCTTC.

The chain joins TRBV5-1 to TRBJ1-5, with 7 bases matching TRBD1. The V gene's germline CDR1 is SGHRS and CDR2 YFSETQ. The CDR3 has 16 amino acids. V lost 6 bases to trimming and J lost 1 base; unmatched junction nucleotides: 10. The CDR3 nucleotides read TGCGCCAGCAACTTAGGCGACAGGGCGAGCAATCAGCCCCAGCATTTT. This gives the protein CASNLGDRASNQPQHF.

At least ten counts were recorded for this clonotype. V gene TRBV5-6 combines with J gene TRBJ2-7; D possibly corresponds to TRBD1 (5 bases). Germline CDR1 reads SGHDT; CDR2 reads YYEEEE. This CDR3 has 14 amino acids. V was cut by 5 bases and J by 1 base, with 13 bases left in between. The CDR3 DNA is TGTGCCAGCAGACAAAACAGGAGATCCTACGAGCAGTACTTC. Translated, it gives CASRQNRRSYEQYF.

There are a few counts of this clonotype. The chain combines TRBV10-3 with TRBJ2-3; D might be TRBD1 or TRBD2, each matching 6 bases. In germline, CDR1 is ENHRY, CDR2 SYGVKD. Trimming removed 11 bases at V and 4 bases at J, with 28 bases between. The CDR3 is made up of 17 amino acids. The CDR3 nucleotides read TGTGCCCCGGTTAGGGTGGGGGCATTCTCTAGCGCAGATACGCAGTATTTT. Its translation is CAPVRVGAFSSADTQYF.